The 14 T cell receptor beta chains presented below share a single source sample, sequenced in a study of T cells in Graves' hyperthyroidism and ophthalmopathy. Template material for amplifying TCR beta CDR3 regions consisted of RNA transcripts. An initial round of RT-PCR targeting the TCR CDR3 relied on the HTBI primer set. TCRdb ran MiXCR on the multiplex PCR reads and lists one entry per CDR3 protein. Of about 560,000 distinct CDR3 sequences in the sample, 16% were seen once. The sequenced sample consisted of blood. The receptors originated from a woman aged 18 to 35 with Graves' hyperthyroidism.

The sample holds many counts of this clonotype. The chain is built from TRBV20-1 and TRBJ2-3, with 13 positions matching TRBD2. The CDR3 loop spans 15 amino acids. CDR1 is DFQATT and CDR2 is SNEGSKA in the germline V gene (reference sequence). J gave up 4 bases and V 3 bases, and 4 bases lay outside the gene matches. The CDR3 loop reads CSASGLAGESDTQYF. The CDR3 coding sequence is TGCAGTGCTAGCGGACTAGCGGGGGAGTCAGATACGCAGTATTTT.

This clonotype showed up many times. V gene TRBV6-1 combines with J gene TRBJ2-7, with TRBD1 matching over 11 bases. Germline loops: CDR1 MNHNS, CDR2 SASEGT. V lost 4 bases and J lost 0; bases outside the gene matches: 11. CDR3 length equals 18 residues. The CDR3 region is CASSGRDRGATSSYEQYF. In DNA, the CDR3 is TGTGCCAGCAGTGGACGGGACAGGGGGGCAACTAGCTCCTACGAGCAGTACTTC.

This clonotype has a count of ten or more. The chain combines TRBV11-2 with TRBJ2-7, with TRBD2 matching 10 bases. This CDR3 comprises 17 residues. Trimming removed 1 base from V and 7 bases from J; junction bases left unmatched: 13. Germline V gene data show CDR1 as SGHAT and CDR2 as FQNNGV. The CDR3 sequence is CASSLVVAGGLPWEQYF. The CDR3 DNA sequence: TGTGCCAGCAGCTTAGTCGTAGCGGGAGGCCTACCGTGGGAGCAGTACTTC.

The J gene is TRBJ2-5, the V gene TRBV7-2; 13 bases match TRBD2. The V gene's germline CDR1 is SGHTA and CDR2 FQGNSA. V lost 8 bases to trimming and J lost 5 bases; unmatched junction nucleotides: 8. The CDR3 length is 15 residues. Here the CDR3 reads CASAGLAGARETQYF. In nucleotides, the CDR3 is TGTGCCAGCGCTGGACTAGCGGGAGCCCGTGAGACCCAGTACTTC.

This clonotype was observed once. In nucleotides, the CDR3 is TGTGCCAGTGGGACGTTGCGAGGGGAAAATAGCAATCAGCCCCAGCATTTT. Translating it yields CASGTLRGENSNQPQHF. The rearrangement joins TRBV19 to TRBJ1-5; D possibly corresponds to TRBD1 (5 bases). Germline loops: CDR1 LNHDA, CDR2 SQIVND (reference sequence). Trimming took 8 bases from V and 0 from J, leaving 20 bases between them. The CDR3 runs to 17 residues. The full variable domain, in which reference TRBV19 and TRBJ1-5 provide the parts outside the CDR3, is DGGITQSPKYLFRKEGQNVTLSCEQNLNHDAMYWYRQDPGQGLRLIYYSQIVNDFQKGDIAEGYSVSREKKESFPLTVTSAQKNPTAFYLCASGTLRGENSNQPQHFGDGTRLSIL.

This clonotype was found many times. This chain joins TRBV30 and TRBJ2-5; D is perhaps TRBD2 (6 bases). The length of the CDR3 is 13 residues. Looked up from germline, CDR1 is GTSNPN and CDR2 is SVGIG (reference sequence). The germline V and J ends were trimmed by 2 bases and 3 bases, with 10 bases remaining between them. The CDR3 nucleotides read TGTGCCTGGAGTAAGGGCGGGGAAGAGACCCAGTACTTC. Translated: CAWSKGGEETQYF.

This clonotype was counted between two and nine times. The junction shows a germline mismatch at one end, possibly a read error. The chain links TRBV14 to TRBJ2-1; 7 bases match TRBD1. CDR1 and CDR2 (germline): SGHDN, FVKESK. The CDR3 spans 15 residues. For the CDR3, the DNA is TGTACCAGCAGCCACGGACAGGAGGTGGCCAATGAGCAGTTCTTC. It translates to CTSSHGQEVANEQFF.

The chain carries TRBV6-4 and TRBJ2-1; 9 bases align to TRBD2. The V segment lost 0 bases and the J segment 6 bases; nucleotides outside the gene matches: 6. The CDR3 has 16 residues. Germline V gene sequence: CDR1 MRHNA, CDR2 SNTAGT. The CDR3 loop reads CASSDSASGTPNEQFF. Written as DNA, the CDR3 is TGTGCCAGCAGTGACTCGGCTAGCGGGACCCCCAATGAGCAGTTCTTC.

The sample holds a few counts of this clonotype. The chain recombines TRBV28 with TRBJ1-2; perhaps TRBD1 as D (6 bases). V shed 5 bases and J shed 8 bases, with 15 bases lying between them. The CDR3 has 13 amino acids. Germline V gives CDR1 MDHEN, CDR2 SYDVKM. The CDR3 is CASSGDNLRGYTF. CDR3 bases: TGTGCCAGCAGTGGGGACAATTTGCGGGGCTACACCTTC.

The V call is TRBV6-4, the J call TRBJ1-5; tentatively, D is TRBD1 (6 bases). The CDR3 length is 17 residues. Germline values: CDR1 MRHNA, CDR2 SNTAGT. Trimming removed 3 bases from V and 0 bases from J, with 15 bases in between. This CDR3 is CASSDPVRQDSNQPQHF. In DNA form, the CDR3 reads TGTGCCAGCAGTGATCCCGTTAGACAGGATAGCAATCAGCCCCAGCATTTT.

This clonotype was seen repeatedly, ten times or more. CDR3 bases: TGTGCCAGCAGCTTGGCTTGGGCCAGGTCCTACGAGCAGTACTTC. Its translation: CASSLAWARSYEQYF. This chain joins TRBV5-6 and TRBJ2-7; unclear D gene. The CDR3 loop spans 15 amino acids. Germline assignment: CDR1 SGHDT and CDR2 YYEEEE. Trimming shortened V by 0 bases and J by 1 base, and 11 bases separated the two germline ends.

At least ten counts were recorded for this clonotype. V usage is TRBV28 and J usage is TRBJ2-7, with a tentative D call TRBD2 (6 bases). The length of the CDR3 is 15 residues. Trimming removed 5 bases from V and 2 bases from J, with 16 bases in between. The germline CDR1 and CDR2 sequences are MDHEN and SYDVKM. The CDR3 DNA reads as TGTGCCAGCAGTCCCCGCGGGGCTAAGACCTACGAGCAGTACTTC. Its translation is CASSPRGAKTYEQYF.

This clonotype was detected many times. The gene calls are TRBV20-1 and TRBJ2-5; 9 bases are shared with TRBD1. CDR3 size: 16 residues. Germline lookup yields CDR1 DFQATT and CDR2 SNEGSKA (reference sequence). With V trimmed by 5 bases and J by 6 bases, 16 bases remained unmatched. CDR3 sequence (DNA): TGCAGTGCTTCCCGACCGGGACAGGGTGTATGGAAGACCCAGTACTTC. Residues: CSASRPGQGVWKTQYF.

The gene calls are TRBV19 and TRBJ2-1; TRBD1 matches 8 bases. Germline assignment: CDR1 LNHDA and CDR2 SQIVND (reference sequence). The CDR3 consists of 14 residues. The V gene end was trimmed by 9 bases and the J gene end by 8 bases; junction bases not matched to a gene: 12. DNA for the CDR3: TGTGCCAGCAACGACAGGGGAGGCTTCGATGAGCAGTTCTTC. Protein sequence: CASNDRGGFDEQFF.